This T cell receptor (beta chain) was documented in a study of siplizumab effects on memory and regulatory T cells. Findings and caveats of the study: The naive T cell population seemed more diverse than memory cells and seemed a major contributor to the alloresponse. Roughly 80-97% of proliferating CD4+ or CD8+ clones lacked an assignable naive or memory phenotype.

This CDR3 contains 18 residues. V was clipped by 3 bases and J by 4 bases, with 23 bases between them. Germline CDR1 is LGHNA and CDR2 is YNFKEQ. Sequenced by immunoSEQ multiplex PCR; TCRdb stores in-frame clones only, minus some. The table shows around 97,000 clones, with around 94% occurring only once. As for this clone: What it binds is unknown.

J is TRBJ2-3 and V is TRBV4-2; D tentatively reads TRBD1 or TRBD2 (5 bases each). The source is a human donor in good health. Sequenced: non-Treg CD4+ T cells sorted from blood. CDR3 DNA sequence: TGTGCCAGCAGCCAGAGTTTTGGGACGGACGCACGGTCAGATACGCAGTATTTT. Amino acid sequence: CASSQSFGTDARSDTQYF.